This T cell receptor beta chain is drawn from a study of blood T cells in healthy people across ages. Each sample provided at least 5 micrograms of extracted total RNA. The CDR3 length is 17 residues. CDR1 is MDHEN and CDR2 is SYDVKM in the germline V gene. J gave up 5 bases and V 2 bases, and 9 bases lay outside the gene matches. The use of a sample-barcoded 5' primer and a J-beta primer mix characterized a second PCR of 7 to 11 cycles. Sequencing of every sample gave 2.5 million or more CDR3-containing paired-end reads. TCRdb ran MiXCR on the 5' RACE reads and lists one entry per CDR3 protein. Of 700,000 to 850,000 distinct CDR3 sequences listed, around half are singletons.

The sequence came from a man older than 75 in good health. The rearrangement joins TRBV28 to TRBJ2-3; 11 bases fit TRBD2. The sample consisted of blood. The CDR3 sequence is CASSLPRGSGREDTQYF. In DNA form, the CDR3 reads TGTGCCAGCAGTTTACCCCGGGGTAGCGGGAGGGAAGATACGCAGTATTTT.